This TCR beta chain was found in a study of T cells in Graves' hyperthyroidism and ophthalmopathy (dated by TCRdb to between 2018 and 2021). About the investigation overall: Peripheral blood was collected at initial diagnosis, before any treatment. Whether ophthalmopathy could be predicted prospectively was tested in an independent validation cohort made up of 18 to 20 hyperthyroidism patients plus 17 patients who later progressed to ophthalmopathy. In addition, the study compared T-cell repertoires in thyroid tissue and in blood from a handful of Graves' hyperthyroidism patients. Once sampling was done, hyperthyroidism patients were given methimazole at a starting dose of 30 mg daily, whereas ophthalmopathy patients were given high-dose intravenous methylprednisolone. TCR Vbeta CDR3 sequencing of 140 or so peripheral blood samples (43 ophthalmopathy, around 80 hyperthyroidism and approximately 17 progressor patients) is reported in the paper. The 85 to 100 discovery patients were randomly split 7:3 into training and test sets. TCR V-J signatures able to tell the groups apart were searched for in a discovery cohort of more than 90 patients, of whom 43 had Graves' ophthalmopathy and roughly 57 had stable Graves' hyperthyroidism. Paper-wide results and their limitations: Most expanded thyroid clonotypes (frequency above 0.001) were also detected in blood, suggesting blood repertoires may reflect thyroid immune responses. In cross-validation, a model built on a 13 V-J signature told ophthalmopathy apart from stable hyperthyroidism with under 90% sensitivity and roughly 82% specificity, and in testing the same model reached 80%/75%. During validation, the model predicted progression to ophthalmopathy a median of roughly 7.1 months ahead of onset, with approximately 71% sensitivity and 72% to 80% specificity. No statistical method was used to set the sample size in advance, and investigators knew the group allocation.

TCR beta CDR3 regions were amplified from RNA transcripts. A first-round RT-PCR of the TCR CDR3 used the HTBI primer set with the Qiagen OneStep RT-PCR kit. Libraries were constructed in a second round of multiplex PCR, after which size selection and purification were performed. Libraries were sequenced paired-end with 100 bp reads on an Illumina HiSeq2000. Under the source paper's analysis protocol: Raw data were processed with SOAPnuke, discarding reads with adapters, uncalled bases, mean Phred below 15, or no exact constant-primer or identifier match. High-quality paired reads were merged using COPE v1.2.5, and each unique nucleotide sequence was defined as a clonotype. Clonotypes were aligned to IMGT TRBV, TRBD and TRBJ reference segments using MiTCR v1.1. Only V-J combinations with frequency above 0.0001, covering about 99% of repertoires, were analysed. A TCS score was defined as the ratio between F50 (clonal expansion) and ExV (chaos), using BLOSUM62-based TCRdist between CDR3 peptides within each V-J. Welch's t-statistics and random forest reduced approximately 520 V-J features to 10 to 15, which were used in a naive Bayes classifier (R e1071). The public reads were quality trimmed at Q25 with fastp and then assembled into clones with MiXCR by TCRdb, keeping productive beta chains. Every distinct CDR3 protein forms one entry, paired with its most common genes and DNA. The authors' filters were not applied to this entry. Here the sample has more than 300,000 distinct CDR3 sequences; approximately 13% occur a single time. The leading ten clones occupy 9.2% of the sample.

A patient counted as having stable Graves' hyperthyroidism if no progression to ophthalmopathy occurred over 18 months of follow-up. The hyperthyroidism patients were between 18 and 65 years old and newly diagnosed, with a disease duration of less than 2 months. The study excluded patients with uncontrolled infections, other autoimmune diseases, pregnancy or lactation. Diagnoses were based on clinical symptoms, serum thyroxine and TRAb, thyroid ultrasound and orbital computed tomography. PBMCs were separated from roughly 9.6 ml of fresh peripheral blood using Ficoll-Paque density gradient centrifugation. Total RNA was extracted using Trizol reagent, and RNA quality was assessed on an Agilent 2100 Bioanalyzer. This clonotype showed up many times. Its recognized antigen is unknown. The sample holds no much larger clone one base away, and base qualities are not on file. The clonotype originates from a woman under 30 with Graves' hyperthyroidism. Sequencing was done on a sample of blood.

The CDR3 protein is CSTQRGSTDTQYF. The DNA sequence reads TGCAGCACACAGCGGGGGTCCACAGATACGCAGTATTTT. Recombination connected TRBV29-1 to TRBJ2-3, with TRBD2 matching 8 junction bases. The germline V gene encodes CDR1 SQVTM and CDR2 ANQGSEA. Trimming removed 8 bases from V and 2 bases from J; the gene matches leave 6 bases unexplained. From the cysteine up to the phenylalanine, the CDR3 has a length of 13 residues. Kept here is only the CDR3 DNA, which spans 39 bases and is read in frame from base 1.